This T cell receptor beta chain was identified in a study of blood T cell repertoires in COVID-19. This clone was found once. Clones were sequenced by immunoSEQ multiplex PCR, and TCRdb holds only the in-frame ones, with some missing. The sample includes 230,000 or so clones, almost 90% of them seen just once. This clonotype was obtained from a woman in her forties or fifties with acute COVID-19. The sample taken for sequencing was PBMCs or T cells enriched from blood (not recorded which).

CDR3 loop: CASSPTGVRNQPQHF. CDR3 nucleotide sequence: TGTGCCAGCTCACCGACAGGGGTTAGGAATCAGCCCCAGCATTTT. The chain is built from TRBV18 and TRBJ1-5; 8 positions match TRBD1. Per the germline V gene, CDR1 is KGHSH and CDR2 is LQKENI. V gave up 3 bases and J gave up 4 bases; unmatched junction bases: 5. The CDR3 loop spans 15 amino acids.